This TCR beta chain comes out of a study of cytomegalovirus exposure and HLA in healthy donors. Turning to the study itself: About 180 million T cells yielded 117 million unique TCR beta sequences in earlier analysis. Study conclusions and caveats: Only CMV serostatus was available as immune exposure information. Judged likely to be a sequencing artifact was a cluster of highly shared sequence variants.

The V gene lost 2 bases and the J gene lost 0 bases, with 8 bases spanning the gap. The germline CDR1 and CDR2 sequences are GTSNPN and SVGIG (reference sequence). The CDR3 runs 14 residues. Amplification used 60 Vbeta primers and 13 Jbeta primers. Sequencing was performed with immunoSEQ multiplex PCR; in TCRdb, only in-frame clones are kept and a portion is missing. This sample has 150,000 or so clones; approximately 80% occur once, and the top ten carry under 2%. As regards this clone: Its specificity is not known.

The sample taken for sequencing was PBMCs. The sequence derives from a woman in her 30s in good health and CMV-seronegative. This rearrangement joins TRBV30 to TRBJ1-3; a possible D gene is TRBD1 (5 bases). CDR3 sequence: CAWSTGFSGNTIYF. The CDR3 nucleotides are TGTGCCTGGAGTACAGGTTTCTCTGGAAACACCATATATTTT.